Below, one T cell receptor (beta chain) is given with its context. The data were taken from a study of blood T cell repertoires in COVID-19. V lost 8 bases and J lost 3; bases outside the gene matches: 6. CDR1 is SGHVS and CDR2 is FQNEAQ in the germline V gene. This CDR3 contains 14 residues. As handled by the study authors: Amplification of reference gene primers provided the estimated nucleated cell counts. This table comes from immunoSEQ multiplex PCR, and its TCRdb copy is limited to in-frame clones, with some not included. The DNA was the basis for D and trimming; V, J and clone size are from that table. This sample has fewer than 300,000 clones; around 84% occur once, and the top ten carry roughly 15%.

The chain recombines TRBV7-8 with TRBJ2-1, with 8 bases fitting TRBD1. Sequenced: PBMCs or T cells enriched from blood (not recorded which). The receptor comes from a man aged 18-30 years who had recovered from COVID-19. The CDR3 sequence is CASRRDRYYNEQFF. DNA for the CDR3: TGTGCCAGCCGAAGGGACAGGTACTACAATGAGCAGTTCTTC.